This T cell receptor beta chain was sequenced in a study of blood T cell repertoires in COVID-19. Study-wide background: Samples came from the United States, Italy and Spain, spanning acute and convalescent COVID-19. T cells, B-cell-depleted T cells, or PBMCs provided the cDNA or gDNA that served as material.

Data came from immunoSEQ multiplex PCR; TCRdb stores just in-frame clones and leaves some out. The table includes more than 95,000 clones, around 82% detected once. The V and J ends lost 5 bases and 1 base, in that order; junction bases with no gene match: 8. Germline loops: CDR1 LNHDA, CDR2 SQIVND (reference sequence). The CDR3 has 16 amino acids. This TCR was recovered from an elderly man with active or convalescent COVID-19. The chain uses TRBV19 and TRBJ1-2, with 9 bases identical to TRBD1. The material sequenced was peripheral blood. The chain's CDR3 is CASSASGTGLNYGYTF. As DNA, the CDR3 is TGTGCCAGTAGTGCATCCGGGACAGGGCTTAACTATGGCTACACCTTC.